The sample holds a few counts of the clone carrying this T cell receptor (beta chain). Its antigen is not known. The sample comes from a study of CD8 T cells in ankylosing spondylitis. CDR1 is MNHEY, CDR2 SMNVEV, per germline (reference sequence). Trimming took off 10 bases at V and 1 base at J, with 16 bases between the two ends. The CDR3 is 14 residues long. TCRdb passed the 5' RACE reads through MiXCR, listing each CDR3 protein once. The sample lists around 890,000 distinct CDR3 sequences, 10% to 15% seen once, with less than 0.65% in the top ten. Study conclusions and caveats: Characteristic, it appeared, of ankylosing spondylitis blood was a TCR beta motif of about eight highly homologous variants. Those disease-linked clones were CD8+; they were also relatively rare in peripheral blood. Significant enrichment of disease-linked clones was reportedly seen in matched ankylosing spondylitis synovial fluid.

Sample: blood, either unsorted or a sorted T cell fraction (not recorded which). The sequence came from a male donor with ankylosing spondylitis. This chain connects TRBV27 to TRBJ1-1, with D maybe TRBD1 (6 bases). CDR3 residues: CATHWGGKNTEAFF. DNA for the CDR3: TGTGCCACCCACTGGGGGGGCAAGAACACTGAAGCTTTCTTT.